This T cell receptor (beta chain) is drawn from a study of T cell responses to AZD1222 COVID-19 vaccine. About the study: Recipients boosted at about 4 weeks or about 12 weeks are pooled. Study findings and constraints: After the peak T cell response, and only then, were repertoires sampled. Vaccination with two AZD1222 doses was followed by a rise in Spike-specific TCR breadth and depth.

This CDR3 has 20 residues. Germline CDR1 MNHEY, CDR2 SMNVEV (reference sequence). The trim removed 5 bases at V and 4 bases at J, leaving 18 bases unmatched. Regarding this clone: Its antigen is as yet unknown.

Clones were read by immunoSEQ multiplex PCR, and TCRdb kept only the in-frame ones, dropping some. There are about 110,000 clones in the sample; roughly 84% occur only once, and 5% to 7% lies in the top ten. The source was peripheral blood, collected on day 0 of AZD1222 vaccination. The source of this sequence is an adult in good health. The chain has TRBV27 and TRBJ2-1; 12 bases map to TRBD2. The CDR3 reads CASSALPLWPSGGEYNEQFF. Here the CDR3 DNA reads TGTGCCAGCAGTGCCCTCCCTCTTTGGCCTAGCGGGGGGGAATACAATGAGCAGTTCTTC.